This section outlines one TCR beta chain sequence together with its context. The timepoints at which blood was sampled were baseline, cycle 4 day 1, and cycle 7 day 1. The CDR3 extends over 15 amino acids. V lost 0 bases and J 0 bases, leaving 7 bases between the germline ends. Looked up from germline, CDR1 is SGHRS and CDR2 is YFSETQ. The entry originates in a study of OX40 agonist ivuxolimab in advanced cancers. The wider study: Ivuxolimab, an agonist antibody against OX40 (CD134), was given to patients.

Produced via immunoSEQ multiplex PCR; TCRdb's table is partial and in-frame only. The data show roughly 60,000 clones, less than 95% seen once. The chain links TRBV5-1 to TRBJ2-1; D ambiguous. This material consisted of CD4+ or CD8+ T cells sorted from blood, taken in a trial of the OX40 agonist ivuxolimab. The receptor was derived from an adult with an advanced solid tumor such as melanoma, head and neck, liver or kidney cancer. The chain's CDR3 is CASSLDGGSYNEQFF. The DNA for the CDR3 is TGCGCCAGCAGCTTGGACGGCGGCTCCTACAATGAGCAGTTCTTC.